One sample yielded the 14 T cell receptor beta chains listed below, sequenced in a study of blood T cell repertoires in COVID-19. Sequencing was performed with immunoSEQ multiplex PCR; in TCRdb, only in-frame clones are kept and a portion is missing. Seen here are under 75,000 clones, around 67% observed once, and the top ten hold 22%. Sequenced: peripheral blood. The receptor set was obtained from a man between 60 and 75 years old with acute or convalescent COVID-19.

The DNA for the CDR3 is TGTGCCAGCTCCCCGACAGGGGGGGGTTACGAGCAGTACGTC. Its translation is CASSPTGGGYEQYV. This chain links TRBV18 with TRBJ2-7; 9 bases line up with TRBD1. There are 14 residues in the CDR3. CDR1 KGHSH and CDR2 LQKENI come from the germline V gene. Trimming removed 6 bases from V and 4 bases from J; junction bases left unmatched: 7.

The CDR3 protein is CASSQDPDRGRDEQFF. In DNA form, the CDR3 reads TGTGCCAGCAGCCAAGATCCGGACAGGGGGCGGGATGAGCAGTTCTTC. This sequence joins TRBV4-2 and TRBJ2-1; 11 bases are a match to TRBD1. J was trimmed by 8 bases and V by 0 bases; bases with no gene match: 6. CDR1 LGHNA and CDR2 YNFKEQ come from the germline V gene. The CDR3 extends over 16 amino acids.

The table lists this clone with a few counts. The chain recombines TRBV5-1 with TRBJ2-2, with D maybe TRBD1 (5 bases). V dropped 3 bases and J dropped 5 bases, with 11 bases sitting between them. This CDR3 is 14 amino acids long. Germline V CDR1 and CDR2: SGHRS, YFSETQ. The CDR3 DNA reads as TGCGCCAGCAGCTACAGGTCCGGAACCGGGGAGCTGTTTTTT. It codes for CASSYRSGTGELFF.

This chain connects TRBV14 to TRBJ2-7, with 9 bases that match TRBD1. CDR1 and CDR2 (germline): SGHDN, FVKESK. The ends lost 7 bases at V and 5 bases at J; junction bases unmatched: 12. The CDR3 length is 15 residues. The CDR3 nucleotides are TGTGCCAGCAACGATCCCCGGGACAGGGTCCACGAGCAGTACTTC. This gives the protein CASNDPRDRVHEQYF.

The CDR3 protein is CASSQTSGGRGEQFF. The CDR3 DNA sequence: TGTGCCAGCAGCCAAACTAGCGGGGGACGGGGTGAGCAGTTCTTC. This chain joins TRBV7-2 and TRBJ2-1, with 11 nucleotides matching TRBD2. V dropped 5 bases and J dropped 9; count of bases not matched to a gene: 9. Germline V gene lookup returns CDR1 SGHTA and CDR2 FQGNSA. The CDR3 covers 15 residues.

The rearrangement uses TRBV10-3 and TRBJ2-7; 7 bases map to TRBD1. Germline V lookup: CDR1 ENHRY, CDR2 SYGVKD. V lost 6 bases to trimming and J lost 4 bases; unmatched junction nucleotides: 6. There are 13 residues in the CDR3. The CDR3 spells CAIRGTEEYEQYF. CDR3 DNA: TGTGCCATCAGGGGGACAGAAGAGTACGAGCAGTACTTC.

This chain connects TRBV24-1 to TRBJ2-1; D is ambiguous. Germline V gene lookup returns CDR1 KGHDR and CDR2 SFDVKD. The CDR3 covers 13 residues. Trimming stripped 3 bases from V and 5 bases from J, with 7 bases between. The CDR3 DNA is TGTGCCACCAGTGATACATTTGACAATGAGCAGTTCTTC. It yields the protein CATSDTFDNEQFF.

V gene TRBV30 combines with J gene TRBJ1-2; D is possibly TRBD1 (5 bases). The CDR3 spans 14 residues. The germline V gene encodes CDR1 GTSNPN and CDR2 SVGIG (reference sequence). Trimming left V 1 base short and J 2 bases short, with 11 bases between. CDR3 sequence (DNA): TGTGCCTGGAGTGGGGGCATTTTAAACTATGGCTACACCTTC. Encoded protein: CAWSGGILNYGYTF.

The J gene is TRBJ1-1, the V gene TRBV5-1; TRBD1 agrees at 7 bases. Germline trimming cut 5 bases from V and 4 bases from J; bases unmatched to any gene: 5. CDR1 and CDR2 (germline): SGHRS, YFSETQ. The length of the CDR3 is 13 residues. The CDR3 DNA sequence: TGCGCCAGCAGGATGGAGGGGGCCACTGAAGCTTTCTTT. This gives the protein CASRMEGATEAFF.

This clone was counted a few times. The chain recombines TRBV10-3 with TRBJ2-5, with D possibly TRBD2 on 5 matching bases. V lost 9 bases and J lost 5, with 10 bases in between. The CDR3 is 11 residues long. CDR1 and CDR2 (germline): ENHRY, SYGVKD. The CDR3 here is CAIGAGETQYF. CDR3 sequence (DNA): TGTGCCATTGGCGCGGGCGAGACCCAGTACTTC.

The J gene is TRBJ1-2, the V gene TRBV5-4; possibly TRBD1 for D (6 bases). Germline loops: CDR1 SGHNT, CDR2 YYREEE (reference sequence). There are 13 residues in the CDR3. Deletions cut 0 bases from V and 5 bases from J, with 8 bases between. CDR3 sequence: CASSLDRAYGYTF. CDR3 sequence (DNA): TGTGCCAGCAGCTTGGACAGGGCGTATGGCTACACCTTC. Full variable domain (missing parts from reference TRBV5-4 and TRBJ1-2): ETGVTQSPTHLIKTRGQQVTLRCSSQSGHNTVSWYQQALGQGPQFIFQYYREEENGRGNFPPRFSGLQFPNYSSELNVNALELDDSALYLCASSLDRAYGYTFGSGTRLTVV.

The gene calls are TRBV5-8 and TRBJ2-7; 8 bases fit TRBD1. CDR1 and CDR2 from the germline V gene are SGHTS and YDEGEE. The CDR3 consists of 14 residues. Germline trimming cut 4 bases from V and 5 bases from J; bases unmatched to any gene: 8. The CDR3 sequence is CASSRSRTGNEQYV. Written as DNA, the CDR3 is TGTGCCAGCAGCCGCTCCCGGACAGGGAACGAGCAGTACGTC.

This clone was detected a few times. V gene TRBV4-1 combines with J gene TRBJ1-1; 10 nucleotides align to TRBD1. CDR1 MGHRA and CDR2 YSYEKL come from the germline V gene. The J segment lost 5 bases and the V segment lost 0 bases, leaving 3 bases of the junction unmatched. The CDR3 is 15 amino acids. The CDR3 sequence: CASSQDGGQGTEAFF. The CDR3 nucleotides read TGCGCCAGCAGCCAAGATGGGGGACAGGGGACTGAAGCTTTCTTT.

The chain combines TRBV21-1 with TRBJ2-3; the table assigns TRBD1, which was not confirmed against the DNA. TRBV21-1 is assigned pseudogene status. The CDR3 runs 18 residues. CDR3 in DNA: TGTGCCAGCAGCAAAGAGATCCGCCGGGACAGATACACAGATACGCAGTATTTT. Translated, it gives CASSKEIRRDRYTDTQYF.